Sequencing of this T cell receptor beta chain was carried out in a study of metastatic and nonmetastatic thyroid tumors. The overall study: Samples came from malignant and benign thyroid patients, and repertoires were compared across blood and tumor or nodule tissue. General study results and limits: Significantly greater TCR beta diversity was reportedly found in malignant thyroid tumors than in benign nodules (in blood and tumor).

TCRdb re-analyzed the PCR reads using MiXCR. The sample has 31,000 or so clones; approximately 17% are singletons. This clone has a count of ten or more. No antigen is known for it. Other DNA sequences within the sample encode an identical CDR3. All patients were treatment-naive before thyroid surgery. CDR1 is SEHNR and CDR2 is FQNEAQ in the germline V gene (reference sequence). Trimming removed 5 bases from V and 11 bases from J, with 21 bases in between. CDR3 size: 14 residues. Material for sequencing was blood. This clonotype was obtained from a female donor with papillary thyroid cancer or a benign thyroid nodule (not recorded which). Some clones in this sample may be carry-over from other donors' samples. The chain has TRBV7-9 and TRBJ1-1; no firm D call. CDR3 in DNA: TGTGCCAGCAGCCCGAGAAGGGATCGCACTGTTGCTTTCTTT. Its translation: CASSPRRDRTVAFF.